This T cell receptor beta chain was captured in a study of shared clonotypes between healthy human individuals. Study at large: Sampling drew on donors who were two women and three men aged 18 to 49.

The germline CDR1 and CDR2 sequences are SGDLS and YYNGEE. The CDR3 spans 14 residues. V dropped 0 bases and J dropped 1 base, with 7 bases sitting between them. Original methodology: Filtering differed since immunoSEQ provided only junctions, with no quality scores. Measured with immunoSEQ multiplex PCR; TCRdb has only the in-frame clones, and not every one. For V, J and clone size, that table is used; D and trimming come from the DNA. This sample has more than 850,000 clones, with 75% to 80% found just once. Input material: memory CD4+ T cells from PBMCs. Described subset: CD45RA-negative fraction. The rearrangement links TRBV9 to TRBJ1-1; D is ambiguous. The receptor was isolated from a man aged 18 to 29 in good health. Some clones in this sample may be carry-over from other donors' samples. The CDR3: CASSVGLTNTEAFF. CDR3 DNA: TGTGCCAGCAGCGTAGGCCTGACGAACACTGAAGCTTTCTTT.